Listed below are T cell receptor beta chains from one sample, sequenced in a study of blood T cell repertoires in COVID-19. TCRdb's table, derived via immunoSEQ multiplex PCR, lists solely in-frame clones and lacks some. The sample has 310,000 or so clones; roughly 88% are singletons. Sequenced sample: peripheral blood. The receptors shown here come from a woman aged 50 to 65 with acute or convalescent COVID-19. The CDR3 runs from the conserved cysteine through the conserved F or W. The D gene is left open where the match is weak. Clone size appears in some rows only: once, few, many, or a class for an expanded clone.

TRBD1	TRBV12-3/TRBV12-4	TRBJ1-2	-	TGTGCCACCCGAGGACAGGGGGGAGATGGCTACACCTTC	CATRGQGGDGYTF
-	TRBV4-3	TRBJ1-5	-	TGCGCCAGCAGCCAAGGAGGGAGGTACAATCAGCCCCAGCATTTT	CASSQGGRYNQPQHF
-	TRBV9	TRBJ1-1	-	TGTGCCAGCAGCCCTAGAGACGAGGTGTACACTGAAGCTTTCTTT	CASSPRDEVYTEAFF
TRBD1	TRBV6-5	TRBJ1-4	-	TGTGCCAGCACCCTGGACAGGGGAGGAGAAAAACTGTTTTTT	CASTLDRGGEKLFF
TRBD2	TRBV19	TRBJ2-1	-	TGTGCCAGTAGTACAACGGGACTAGGCGCTGAGCAGTTCTTC	CASSTTGLGAEQFF
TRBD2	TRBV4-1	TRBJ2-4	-	TGCGCCAGCAGCCGACTAGCGGGAGGCTCAGCCAAAAACATTCAGTACTTC	CASSRLAGGSAKNIQYF
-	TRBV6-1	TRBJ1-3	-	TGTGCCAGCAGTGCCCCGGGAGCCCGCTCTGGAAACACCATATATTTT	CASSAPGARSGNTIYF
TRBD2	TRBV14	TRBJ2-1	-	TGTGCCAGCAGCCAAGATTTAAGTTGGGGTAGCGGGAGGCATGAGCAGTTCTTC	CASSQDLSWGSGRHEQFF
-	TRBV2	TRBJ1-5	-	TGTGCCAGCATGAGGGTCGGGCAGCCCCAGCATTTT	CASMRVGQPQHF
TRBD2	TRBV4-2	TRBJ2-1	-	TGTGCCAGCAGCCAAGTTGCGGGAGGTTACAATGAGCAGTTCTTC	CASSQVAGGYNEQFF
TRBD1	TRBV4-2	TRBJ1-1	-	TGTGCCAGCAGCCAGGCAAGAGACAGGGTGGGGCGAGCTTTCTTT	CASSQARDRVGRAFF
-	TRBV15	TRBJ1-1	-	TGTGCCACCAGCCCGGACCGGGGAACCCTTGAAGCTTTCTTT	CATSPDRGTLEAFF
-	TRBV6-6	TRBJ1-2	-	TGTGCCAGCAGTTACTCTGGAAGGGGGTACTATGGCTACACCTTC	CASSYSGRGYYGYTF
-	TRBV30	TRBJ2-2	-	TGTGCCTGCCGACCGCCCGGGGATAGGACGAACACCGGGGAGCTGTTTTTT	CACRPPGDRTNTGELFF
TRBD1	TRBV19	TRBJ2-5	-	TGTGCCACCTCCCCTAAGGGACAGGGAGGAGAGACCCAGTACTTC	CATSPKGQGGETQYF
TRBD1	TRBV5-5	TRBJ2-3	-	TGTGCCAGCAGCAGAGGGACAGCAAACACAGATACGCAGTATTTT	CASSRGTANTDTQYF
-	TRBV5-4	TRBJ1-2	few	TGTGCCAGCAGCTTGGCGGGAGGGTTGGACTATGGCTACACCTTC	CASSLAGGLDYGYTF
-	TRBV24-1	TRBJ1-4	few	TGTGCCACACAGGGTCCCGCCTCGGAAAAACTGTTTTTT	CATQGPASEKLFF
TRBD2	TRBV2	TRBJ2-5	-	TGTGCCAGCAGTGTTGGACTAGCGGGAGAAAGGGAGACCCAGTACTTC	CASSVGLAGERETQYF
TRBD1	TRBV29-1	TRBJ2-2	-	TGCAGCGTTGAAGGACAGGGTCCCGGGGAGCTGTTTTTT	CSVEGQGPGELFF
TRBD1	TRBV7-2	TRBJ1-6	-	TGTGCCAGCAGACCCAGCCCGGACAGGCTTCCCTATAATTCACCCCTCCACTTT	CASRPSPDRLPYNSPLHF
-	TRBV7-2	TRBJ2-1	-	TGTGCCAGCAGCTCTTCTAGATCTAGGTGGGTTGAGCAGTTCTTC	CASSSSRSRWVEQFF
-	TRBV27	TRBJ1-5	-	TGTGCCAGCAGTCCCCAGGGATGGGGTTTGCAGCCCCAGCATTTT	CASSPQGWGLQPQHF
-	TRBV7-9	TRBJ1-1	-	TGTGCCAGCAGTATGGGACTGTTGAACACTGAAGCTTTCTTT	CASSMGLLNTEAFF
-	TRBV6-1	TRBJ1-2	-	TGTGCCAGCAGTGAAGGCATCTCGCAGGGGCTTCAGATGGGCTACACCTTC	CASSEGISQGLQMGYTF
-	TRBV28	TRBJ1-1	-	TGTGCCAGCAGTTACGCGGGGTTCAGCACTGAAGCTTTCTTT	CASSYAGFSTEAFF
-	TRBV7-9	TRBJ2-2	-	TGTGCCAGCAGCGGTGCCCTTGATCGGGTGGCCGGGGAGCTGTTTTTT	CASSGALDRVAGELFF
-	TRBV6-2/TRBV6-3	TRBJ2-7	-	TGTGCCAGCAGTTACTACACGTCCTACGAGCAGTACTTC	CASSYYTSYEQYF
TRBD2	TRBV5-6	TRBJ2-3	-	TGTGCCAGCAGCACATGGACTAGCGGGAGGTTCACAGATACGCAGTATTTT	CASSTWTSGRFTDTQYF
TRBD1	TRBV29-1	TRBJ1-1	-	TGCAGCGTTGGTGAGACAGGGGAGGTCACTGAAGCTTTCTTT	CSVGETGEVTEAFF
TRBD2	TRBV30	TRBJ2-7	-	TGTGCCTGGAATAACGGCGGGGGTTGGTACGAGCAGTACTTC	CAWNNGGGWYEQYF